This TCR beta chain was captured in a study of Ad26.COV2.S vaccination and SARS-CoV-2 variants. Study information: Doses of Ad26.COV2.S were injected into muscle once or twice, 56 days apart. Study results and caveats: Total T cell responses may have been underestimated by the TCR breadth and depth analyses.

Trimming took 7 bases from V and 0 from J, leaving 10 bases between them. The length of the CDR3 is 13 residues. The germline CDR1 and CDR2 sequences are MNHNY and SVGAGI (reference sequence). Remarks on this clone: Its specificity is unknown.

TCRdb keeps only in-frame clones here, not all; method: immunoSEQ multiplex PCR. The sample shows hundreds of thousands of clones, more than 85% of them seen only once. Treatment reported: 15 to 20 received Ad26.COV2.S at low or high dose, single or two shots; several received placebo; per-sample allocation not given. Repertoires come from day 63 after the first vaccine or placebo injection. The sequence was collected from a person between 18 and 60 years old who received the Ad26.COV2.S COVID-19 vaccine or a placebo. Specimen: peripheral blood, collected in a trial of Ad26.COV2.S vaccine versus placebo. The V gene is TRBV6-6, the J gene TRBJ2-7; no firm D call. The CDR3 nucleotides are TGTGCCAGCAAGGACGGTTACTCCTACGAGCAGTACTTC. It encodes CASKDGYSYEQYF.